This T cell receptor beta chain was sequenced in a study of T cells expressing NK-cell markers. Across the study: Seven donors tested HCMV-seropositive and one tested seronegative among the eight sequenced.

Points from the study as a whole: Nothing established the HCMV specificity of expanded NKG2C+ T cell clones. The dominant NKG2C+ clonotypes represented roughly 1.0-7.5% of CD8+ T cells in five or six donors. A handful of donors showed these clonotypes also leading the CD3+CD56-NKG2C+ fraction.

Points on this clonotype: What it binds is not known.

Reanalyzing the 5' RACE reads, TCRdb keeps one entry per CDR3 protein, without DNA. The sample yields about 460,000 distinct CDR3 sequences, of which the top ten take up over 1.1%. Sequenced sample: blood T cells: a sorted CD56 or NKG2C T cell subset, CD4+ or CD8+ T cells, or bulk PBMC T cells (not recorded which). This sequence originates from a woman in her forties or fifties in good health.

CDR3 sequence: CASSLGLAIHNEQFF. J is TRBJ2-1 and V is TRBV19; no DNA is available, so the TRBD2 call from TCRdb remains unchecked. The CDR3 totals 15 residues. Per germline, CDR1 LNHDA and CDR2 SQIVND (reference sequence).